One TCR beta chain is described in this entry. As yet, its antigen is unknown. The data belong to a study of T cells in localized non-small cell lung cancer. Findings and limits, study-wide: Median detection of top 100 tumor clones in adjacent lung was about 52 clones.

Only in-frame clones appear in the TCRdb table, and some are missing; sequencing was by immunoSEQ multiplex PCR. Among some 15,000 clones listed, around 87% were seen once. Trimming removed 5 bases from V and 4 bases from J, with 15 bases in between. Germline values: CDR1 MNHEY, CDR2 SMNVEV (reference sequence). The CDR3 totals 15 residues. The chain links TRBV27 to TRBJ1-5, with a tentative D call TRBD1 (5 bases). This sequence originates from a male donor at least 60 years old with stage II lung adenocarcinoma. The sample here was peripheral blood mononuclear cells, taken before any cancer treatment. CDR3 nucleotides: TGTGCCAGCAGTCCACGCTTTGAGGGGAATCAGCCCCAGCATTTT. Its protein is CASSPRFEGNQPQHF.